A single sample is the source of the 29 T cell receptor beta chains below, sequenced in a study of shared clonotypes between healthy human individuals (dated by TCRdb to about 2020). CD8 naive samples were CD45RO-negative cells positively selected for CCR7, giving a CD45RA+CCR7+ population that excluded TemRA cells. The protocol used for the library was the immunoSEQ multiplex PCR assay. The immuneACCESS repertoire file appears here via TCRdb, limited to in-frame rearrangements. These files lack a portion of the clones; in checked studies, under half of the deficit traces to unresolved V genes, and the cause of the others is not known. This sample holds roughly 2.1 million clones; roughly 91% were observed only once. The ten largest clonotypes hold about 1.5% of the sample. Sequenced: naive CD8+ T cells from PBMCs. The label giving this sample's cell subset or site can be read as: CD45RA+CCR7+. All receptors come from a man younger than 35 in good health. Some clones in this sample may be carry-over from other donors' samples.

The chain recombines TRBV20-1 with TRBJ2-7; maybe TRBD1 (6 bases). The V gene lost 5 bases and the J gene lost 3 bases, with 8 bases spanning the gap. Germline-derived CDR1 and CDR2 are DFQATT and SNEGSKA (reference sequence). The CDR3 loop spans 11 amino acids. CDR3 protein: CSAQQGYEQYF. Here the CDR3 DNA reads TGCAGTGCTCAACAGGGCTACGAGCAGTACTTC.

The chain employs TRBV27 and TRBJ2-3; TRBD2 agrees at 11 bases. The CDR3 is 17 residues long. The germline gives CDR1 MNHEY, CDR2 SMNVEV (reference sequence). The J segment lost 0 bases and the V segment lost 2 bases, leaving 4 bases of the junction unmatched. CDR3 nucleotides: TGTGCCAGCAGTTTAATCGGGACTAGCGGTAGCACAGATACGCAGTATTTT. It yields the protein CASSLIGTSGSTDTQYF.

The rearrangement links TRBV5-4 to TRBJ2-7, with a weak D call TRBD1 (5 bases). The CDR3 extends over 15 amino acids. V was shortened by 3 bases and J by 5 bases, with 18 bases between the two germline ends. The germline V gene encodes CDR1 SGHNT and CDR2 YYREEE (reference sequence). The CDR3 sequence is CASSSIGHLPHEQYF. CDR3 nucleotides: TGTGCCAGCAGCTCGATTGGACATCTTCCCCACGAGCAGTACTTC.

The CDR3 region has the DNA TGTGCCACCACGTGGCAGGGGGCAACCGGGGAGCTGTTTTTT. The encoded protein is CATTWQGATGELFF. This sequence joins TRBV15 and TRBJ2-2, with TRBD1 matching over 8 bases. CDR1 is LNHNV, CDR2 YYDKDF, per germline (reference sequence). After removal of 7 bases from V and 5 bases from J, the junction contained 6 bases not matched to a gene. The CDR3 contains 14 residues.

In its sample, this clone was seen once. The rearrangement links TRBV2 to TRBJ1-5, with D maybe TRBD1 (6 bases). The CDR3 is 15 amino acids. V lost 6 bases and J 3 bases, leaving 15 bases between the germline ends. Germline-derived CDR1 and CDR2 are SNHLY and FYNNEI. The CDR3 reads CASRQDRGYNQPQHF. The CDR3 nucleotides are TGTGCCAGCAGGCAGGACAGAGGCTACAATCAGCCCCAGCATTTT. The variable domain in full, completed from reference TRBV2 and TRBJ1-5, reads EPEVTQTPSHQVTQMGQEVILRCVPISNHLYFYWYRQILGQKVEFLVSFYNNEISEKSEIFDDQFSVERPDGSNFTLKIRSTKLEDSAMYFCASRQDRGYNQPQHFGDGTRLSIL.

The genes are TRBV30 and TRBJ2-2; D possibly corresponds to TRBD1 (6 bases). The germline CDR1 and CDR2 sequences are GTSNPN and SVGIG (reference sequence). With 3 bases removed from V and 7 bases from J, the gap between germline ends came to 6 bases. This CDR3 is 11 amino acids long. The CDR3 region is CAWRQGGELFF. CDR3 coding DNA: TGTGCCTGGAGACAGGGCGGGGAGCTGTTTTTT.

The chain has TRBV7-9 and TRBJ1-1; TRBD1 agrees at 9 bases. The CDR3 sequence is 14 residues long. The germline gives CDR1 SEHNR, CDR2 FQNEAQ (reference sequence). V was clipped by 4 bases and J by 10 bases; unmatched bases: 10. The CDR3 coding sequence is TGTGCCAGCAGCTCGCCGGGACAGGGCAATGCAGCTTTCTTT. Translation gives CASSSPGQGNAAFF.

CDR3 sequence (DNA): TGTGCCAGCAGTTTATCGATCGTCCAGGGGGCTGCTAATGAAAAACTGTTTTTT. This sequence encodes CASSLSIVQGAANEKLFF. The chain joins TRBV27 to TRBJ1-4; 8 nucleotides line up with TRBD1. Germline V gene lookup returns CDR1 MNHEY and CDR2 SMNVEV (reference sequence). V gave up 0 bases and J gave up 3 bases; unmatched junction bases: 9. This CDR3 has 18 residues.

V and J are TRBV28 and TRBJ2-3, with D maybe TRBD2 (6 bases). V was pared by 6 bases and J by 14 bases, with 15 bases between. Germline-derived CDR1 and CDR2 are MDHEN and SYDVKM. There are 11 residues in the CDR3. The CDR3 sequence: CASSTGTPGYF. As DNA, the CDR3 is TGTGCCAGCAGCACCGGGACTCCTGGGTATTTT.

DNA for the CDR3: TGCGCCAGCAGCCAAGCGGGAGGCCTCAGGGGCAATGAGCAGTTCTTC. Its translation: CASSQAGGLRGNEQFF. The chain links TRBV4-1 to TRBJ2-1, with D maybe TRBD2 (7 bases). CDR3 length: 16 amino acids. In germline, CDR1 is MGHRA, CDR2 YSYEKL. Trimming shortened V by 1 base and J by 6 bases, and 16 bases separated the two germline ends.

Concerning this clone itself: At the DNA level, this CDR3 is encoded by other sequences in the same sample as well. The chain employs TRBV28 and TRBJ1-1; tentative D call: TRBD1 (5 bases). The V and J ends lost 5 bases and 1 base respectively, with 11 bases between them. Germline-derived CDR1 and CDR2 are MDHEN and SYDVKM. The CDR3 length is 14 residues. CDR3 sequence: CASSPGTGNTEAFF. As DNA, the CDR3 is TGTGCCAGCAGTCCCGGGACCGGGAACACTGAAGCTTTCTTT.

The rearrangement uses TRBV4-3 and TRBJ2-6; no reliable D call. The V and J ends lost 0 bases and 0 bases respectively, with 6 bases between them. The CDR3 length is 16 residues. CDR1 and CDR2 (germline): LGHNA, YSLEER. CDR3 residues: CASSQDFSSGANVLTF. The CDR3 nucleotides are TGCGCCAGCAGCCAAGATTTCTCCTCTGGGGCCAACGTCCTGACTTTC.

The chain carries TRBV27 and TRBJ2-1; D is tentatively TRBD1 or TRBD2 (5 bases each). The CDR3 has 15 amino acids. Trimming removed 8 bases at V and 3 bases at J, with 17 bases between. Per the germline V gene, CDR1 is MNHEY and CDR2 is SMNVEV (reference sequence). This chain's CDR3 is CASVPRDPRYNEQFF. The CDR3 nucleotides are TGTGCCAGCGTCCCCCGGGACCCTCGCTACAATGAGCAGTTCTTC.

The CDR3 nucleotides read TGTGCCAGCAGCCCGGGCCCCCGTGCCTACAATGAGCAGTTCTTC. This encodes CASSPGPRAYNEQFF. The V gene is TRBV7-8, the J gene TRBJ2-1; no reliable D call. Trimming took 5 bases from V and 2 from J, leaving 13 bases between them. Germline loops: CDR1 SGHVS, CDR2 FQNEAQ. The CDR3 consists of 15 residues.

The chain has TRBV5-1 and TRBJ2-7; D not certain. V dropped 0 bases and J dropped 3 bases, with 7 bases sitting between them. This CDR3 comprises 13 residues. Germline loops: CDR1 SGHRS, CDR2 YFSETQ. In nucleotides, the CDR3 is TGCGCCAGCAGCTTGGTGACGGGCTACGAGCAGTACTTC. This translates into CASSLVTGYEQYF.

Notes on this clone: The sample has other DNA sequences that encode this CDR3 too. The chain has TRBV7-9 and TRBJ2-2, with unresolved D. The CDR3 is 14 amino acids. V was cut by 1 base and J by 6 bases, with 9 bases left in between. Germline V gene data show CDR1 as SEHNR and CDR2 as FQNEAQ (reference sequence). CDR3 DNA: TGTGCCAGCAGCTTAGTGTCGGCGGCCGGGGAGCTGTTTTTT. It is translated as CASSLVSAAGELFF. Full variable domain (remainder filled in from reference TRBV7-9 and TRBJ2-2): DTGVSQNPRHKITKRGQNVTFRCDPISEHNRLYWYRQTLGQGPEFLTYFQNEAQLEKSRLLSDRFSAERPKGSFSTLEIQRTEQGDSAMYLCASSLVSAAGELFFGEGSRLTVL.

The V and J genes are TRBV7-9 and TRBJ2-7; 7 nucleotides match TRBD1. Germline trimming cut 5 bases from V and 7 bases from J; bases unmatched to any gene: 14. The germline V gene encodes CDR1 SEHNR and CDR2 FQNEAQ (reference sequence). The length of the CDR3 is 15 residues. The CDR3 DNA sequence: TGTGCCAGCAGCAACCGGGACAGCTCTTTCGTGGAGCAGTACTTC. Translation gives CASSNRDSSFVEQYF.

V is TRBV11-2 and J is TRBJ2-5; D is unresolved. The J call may be faulty, since TRBJ2-7 better matches the DNA end. The germline V gene has CDR1 SGHAT and CDR2 FQNNGV. This CDR3 contains 14 residues. CDR3 amino acids: CASSFEPDHYEQYF. The CDR3 region has the DNA TGTGCCAGCAGCTTTGAGCCCGACCACTACGAGCAGTACTTC.

In DNA, the CDR3 is TGTGCCAGTAGTATTTGGGGGGAGAATCAGCCCCAGCATTTT. This codes for CASSIWGENQPQHF. This chain connects TRBV19 to TRBJ1-5, with D possibly being TRBD1 (5 bases). Germline V gene lookup returns CDR1 LNHDA and CDR2 SQIVND (reference sequence). V lost 3 bases, J lost 4 bases, and 10 bases lay in between. The CDR3 is 14 amino acids.

This clone appeared a few times. This chain links TRBV28 with TRBJ1-2; D might be TRBD1 (5 bases). The germline V gene encodes CDR1 MDHEN and CDR2 SYDVKM. V dropped 4 bases and J dropped 4 bases, with 7 bases sitting between them. CDR3 length: 12 amino acids. The CDR3 DNA sequence: TGTGCCAGCAGTTCCGACAGCTATGGCTACACCTTC. This translates into CASSSDSYGYTF.

In its sample, this clone was seen once. Different DNA sequences within this sample yield the same CDR3. This chain uses TRBV19 with TRBJ2-3; TRBD2 matches 12 bases. The V gene's germline CDR1 is LNHDA and CDR2 SQIVND (reference sequence). V gave up 4 bases and J gave up 1 base; unmatched junction bases: 3. This CDR3 contains 16 residues. CDR3 DNA: TGTGCCAGTAGTACTGGACTAGCGGGACGCACAGATACGCAGTATTTT. It is translated as CASSTGLAGRTDTQYF.

This clone was seen a handful of times. The V call is TRBV30, the J call TRBJ1-5, with 7 nucleotides matching TRBD1. Germline-derived CDR1 and CDR2 are GTSNPN and SVGIG (reference sequence). With 1 base clipped from V and 4 bases from J, the junction kept 4 bases outside the gene matches. The CDR3 totals 14 residues. CDR3 amino acids: CAWSDTGANQPQHF. The CDR3 coding sequence is TGTGCCTGGAGTGATACAGGGGCTAATCAGCCCCAGCATTTT.

The chain has TRBV13 and TRBJ2-1, with D unresolved. Per the germline V gene, CDR1 is PRHDT and CDR2 is FYEKMQ (reference sequence). Trimming cost V 5 bases and J 8 bases, with 16 bases left between them. The CDR3 is 14 amino acids. The CDR3 region is CASSGPTKLDEQFF. For the CDR3, the DNA is TGTGCCAGCAGCGGCCCCACTAAGTTGGATGAGCAGTTCTTC.

The chain uses TRBV27 and TRBJ2-3; 8 bases match TRBD2. The CDR3 sequence is 14 residues long. The germline V gene encodes CDR1 MNHEY and CDR2 SMNVEV (reference sequence). Trimming removed 4 bases from V and 3 bases from J; junction bases left unmatched: 3. CDR3 DNA sequence: TGTGCCAGCAGTTCGCGGGAGGCAACAGATACGCAGTATTTT. This encodes CASSSREATDTQYF.

V gene TRBV7-8 combines with J gene TRBJ2-2; no firm D call. V was clipped by 4 bases and J by 6 bases, with 12 bases between them. CDR3 length: 14 amino acids. Germline-derived CDR1 and CDR2 are SGHVS and FQNEAQ. The CDR3: CASSSETEPGELFF. In nucleotides, the CDR3 is TGTGCCAGCAGCTCTGAGACGGAGCCCGGGGAGCTGTTTTTT.

V and J are TRBV11-1 and TRBJ2-5; 7 positions agree with TRBD1. The junction had 9 bases not matched to a gene; V was cut back by 6 bases and J by 5 bases. This CDR3 is 14 amino acids long. CDR1 and CDR2 (germline): SGHAT, FQDESV (reference sequence). In DNA form, the CDR3 reads TGTGCCAGCAGAGAACAGGGGTTTTGGGAGACCCAGTACTTC. The encoded protein is CASREQGFWETQYF.

In DNA, the CDR3 is TGTGCCAGCAGTCACTTTCTAGCGGGAGTGGGGAATGAGCAGTTCTTC. Translated: CASSHFLAGVGNEQFF. The chain is built from TRBV27 and TRBJ2-1; 10 bases match TRBD2. V was pared by 5 bases and J by 7 bases, with 11 bases of the junction left unmatched. The length of the CDR3 is 16 residues. Germline assignment: CDR1 MNHEY and CDR2 SMNVEV (reference sequence).

The chain has TRBV19 and TRBJ1-2; unclear D gene. Germline V CDR1 and CDR2: LNHDA, SQIVND (reference sequence). V lost 11 bases to trimming and J lost 4 bases, with 14 bases between them. The CDR3 consists of 12 residues. The CDR3 region is CAVGPVGYGYTF. DNA for the CDR3: TGTGCCGTAGGGCCCGTAGGCTATGGCTACACCTTC.

The J gene is TRBJ2-5, the V gene TRBV7-2, with 7 nucleotides matching TRBD2. Germline assignment: CDR1 SGHTA and CDR2 FQGNSA. The CDR3 totals 17 residues. Trimming at V came to 5 bases and at J to 7 bases, leaving 19 bases not matched to a gene. The CDR3 reads CASSPLPPREPGGTQYF. CDR3 in DNA: TGTGCCAGCAGCCCGCTCCCCCCCCGGGAGCCGGGGGGGACCCAGTACTTC.